This T cell receptor beta chain was captured in a study of PD-1 and CTLA-4 blockade in melanoma (TCRdb year 2021). Background on the whole study: The study compared how PD-1 blockade and CTLA-4 blockade affected the melanoma-reactive CD8 T cell response in patients with melanoma.

Libraries were constructed by the immunoSEQ multiplex PCR assay. Held by TCRdb, this immuneACCESS table contains in-frame sequences only and omits some clones. Under half of the omission traces to an unresolved V gene where checked; the cause of the rest is unknown. Within this sample are around 15,000 clones, with approximately 70% of them counted one time only. Of the sample, 11% to 15% falls within the top ten clones. A note on this clone: No antigen is known for it. Base qualities are not at hand, and no much larger clone is one base apart.

The CDR3 sequence holds 13 residues, the cysteine and phenylalanine included. CDR3 DNA only is kept here, 39 bases in frame from base 1. Germline trimming amounts to 5 bases on V and 3 bases on J, with 2 as the count of junction bases outside the gene matches. The germline V gene (reference sequence) supplies CDR1 SEHNR and CDR2 FQNEAQ. The sequencing used CD8+ T cells from peripheral blood, collected from a patient given anti-PD-1 treatment. This receptor was identified in a human donor with melanoma. The chain couples TRBV7-9 to TRBJ1-2; the central 8 bases match TRBD1. This receptor carries the CDR3 CASSQTGDYGYTF. The nucleotide sequence reads TGTGCCAGCAGCCAGACAGGGGACTATGGCTACACCTTC.